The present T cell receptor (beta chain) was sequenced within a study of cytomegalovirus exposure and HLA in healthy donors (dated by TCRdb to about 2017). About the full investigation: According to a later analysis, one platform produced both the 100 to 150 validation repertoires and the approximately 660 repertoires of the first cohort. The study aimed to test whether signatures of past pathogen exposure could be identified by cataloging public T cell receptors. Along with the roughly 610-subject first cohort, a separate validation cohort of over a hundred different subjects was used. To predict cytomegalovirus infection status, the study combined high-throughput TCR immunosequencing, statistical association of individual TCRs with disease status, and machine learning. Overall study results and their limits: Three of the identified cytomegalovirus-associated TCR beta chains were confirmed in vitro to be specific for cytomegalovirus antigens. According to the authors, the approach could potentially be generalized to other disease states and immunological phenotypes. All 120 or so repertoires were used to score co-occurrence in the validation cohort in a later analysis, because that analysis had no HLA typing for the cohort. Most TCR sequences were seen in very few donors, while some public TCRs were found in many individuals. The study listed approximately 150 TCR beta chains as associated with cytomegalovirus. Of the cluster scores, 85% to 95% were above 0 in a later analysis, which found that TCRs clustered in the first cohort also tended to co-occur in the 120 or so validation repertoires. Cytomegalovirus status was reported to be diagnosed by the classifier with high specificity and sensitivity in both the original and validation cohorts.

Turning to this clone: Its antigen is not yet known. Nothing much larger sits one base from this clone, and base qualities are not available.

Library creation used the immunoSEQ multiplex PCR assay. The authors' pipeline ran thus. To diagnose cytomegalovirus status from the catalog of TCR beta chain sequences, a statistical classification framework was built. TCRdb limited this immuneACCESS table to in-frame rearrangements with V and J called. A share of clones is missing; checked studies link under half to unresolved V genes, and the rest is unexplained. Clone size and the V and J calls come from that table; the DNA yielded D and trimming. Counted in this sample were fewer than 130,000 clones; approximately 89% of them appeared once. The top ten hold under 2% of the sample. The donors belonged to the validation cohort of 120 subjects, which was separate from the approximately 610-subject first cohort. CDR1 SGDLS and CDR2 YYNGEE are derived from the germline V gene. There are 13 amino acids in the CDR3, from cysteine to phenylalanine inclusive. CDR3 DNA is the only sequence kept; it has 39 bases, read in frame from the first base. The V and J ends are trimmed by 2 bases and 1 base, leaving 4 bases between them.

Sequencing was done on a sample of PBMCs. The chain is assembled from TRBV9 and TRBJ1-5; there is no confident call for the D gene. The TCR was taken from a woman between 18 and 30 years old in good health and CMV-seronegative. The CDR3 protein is CASSVSSNQPQHF. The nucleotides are TGTGCCAGCAGCGTTTCGAGCAATCAGCCCCAGCATTTT.